The present T cell receptor (beta chain) was sequenced within a study of T cell responses to AZD1222 COVID-19 vaccine. General study points: Among spike-specific TCRs, nearly half reportedly target unmutated variant regions. No repertoire was sampled before or during the peak T cell response, only after it. The span of vaccine-associated CD4 TCRs extended across spike, with dominance at 160-218 and 743-854. Recipients of two AZD1222 doses showed rising Spike-specific TCR breadth and depth.

Remarks on this clone: Its specificity is unknown.

Profiled with immunoSEQ multiplex PCR; TCRdb holds only in-frame clones, not every one. Of about 140,000 clones in the sample, 80% to 95% were seen once. J lost 5 bases, V lost 2 bases, and 4 bases had no gene match. Looked up from germline, CDR1 is LNHDA and CDR2 is SQIVND (reference sequence). CDR3 length equals 14 residues. The chain joins TRBV19 to TRBJ1-1; 8 bases agree with TRBD1. This receptor was taken from an adult who received the AZD1222 COVID-19 vaccine. Material: peripheral blood, obtained 28 days after the second AZD1222 dose. CDR3 DNA sequence: TGTGCCAGTAGTATACAGGGGGCTGGAACTGAAGCTTTCTTT. Its protein product is CASSIQGAGTEAFF.